This entry lists 6 T cell receptor beta chains sequenced from one sample in a study of shared clonotypes between healthy human individuals. Sequenced by immunoSEQ multiplex PCR; TCRdb stores in-frame clones only, minus some. Of 2,500,000 or so clones in the sample, about nine tenths were seen once. Sequencing was done on a sample of naive CD4+ T cells from PBMCs. Subset of the sample: CD45RA+ positively selected. These receptors came from a man aged 18 to 35 in good health. Some clones in this sample may be carry-over from other donors' samples.

The chain employs TRBV11-2 and TRBJ2-3; D perhaps matches TRBD2 (6 bases). Germline values: CDR1 SGHAT, CDR2 FQNNGV. V was clipped by 2 bases and J by 4 bases, with 16 bases between them. There are 16 residues in the CDR3. CDR3 protein: CASSLTSNQVADTQYF. CDR3 coding DNA: TGTGCCAGCAGCTTAACTAGCAACCAGGTCGCAGATACGCAGTATTTT.

The V gene is TRBV25-1, the J gene TRBJ1-1; D is perhaps TRBD1 (5 bases). V was cut by 1 base and J by 7 bases, with 16 bases left in between. Germline CDR1 is MGHDK and CDR2 is SYGVNS. The CDR3 runs to 15 residues. The DNA of the CDR3 is TGTGCCAGCAGTGAATTAGGAACAGGTGTGGTTGAAGCTTTCTTT. Encoded protein: CASSELGTGVVEAFF.

With respect to this clone: The same CDR3 also results from other DNA sequences found in this sample. The chain recombines TRBV18 with TRBJ1-2; maybe TRBD1 (6 bases). The CDR3 loop spans 14 amino acids. Germline assignment: CDR1 KGHSH and CDR2 LQKENI. V lost 1 base and J lost 0, with 6 bases in between. The CDR3 loop is CASSPQGANYGYTF. CDR3 sequence (DNA): TGTGCCAGCTCACCACAGGGGGCTAACTATGGCTACACCTTC.

The V gene is TRBV11-2, the J gene TRBJ1-3; D gene uncertain. V was clipped by 5 bases and J by 0 bases, with 14 bases between them. Germline V lookup: CDR1 SGHAT, CDR2 FQNNGV. This CDR3 region has 16 residues. The CDR3 DNA reads TGTGCCAGCAGCCCGAGGCAGCCAGGCTCTGGAAACACCATATATTTT. Its protein is CASSPRQPGSGNTIYF.

This chain's CDR3 is CASSSPGTVNTIYF. In nucleotides, the CDR3 is TGTGCCAGCAGTTCACCCGGGACAGTCAACACCATATATTTT. This chain links TRBV28 with TRBJ1-3, with 7 bases that match TRBD1. CDR3 length: 14 residues. The trim removed 4 bases at V and 7 bases at J, leaving 7 bases unmatched. Germline V gives CDR1 MDHEN, CDR2 SYDVKM.

The rearrangement joins TRBV28 to TRBJ2-1, with a weak D call TRBD1 (6 bases). The ends were cut back, 2 bases at V and 6 bases at J, with 29 bases in the middle. The CDR3 totals 20 residues. Looked up from germline, CDR1 is MDHEN and CDR2 is SYDVKM. CDR3 amino acids: CASSLQADRWINIRANEQFF. The CDR3 DNA reads as TGTGCCAGCAGTTTACAAGCCGACAGGTGGATCAACATTAGGGCCAATGAGCAGTTCTTC.